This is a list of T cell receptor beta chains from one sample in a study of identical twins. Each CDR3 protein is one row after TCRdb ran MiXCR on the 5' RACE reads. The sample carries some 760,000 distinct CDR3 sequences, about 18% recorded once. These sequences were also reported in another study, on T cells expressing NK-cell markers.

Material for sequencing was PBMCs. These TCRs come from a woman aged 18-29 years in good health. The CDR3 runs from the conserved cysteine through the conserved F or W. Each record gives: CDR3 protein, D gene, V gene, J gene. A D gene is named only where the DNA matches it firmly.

CASNTPFTEQFF	NA	TRBV12-3/TRBV12-4	TRBJ2-1
CASRKEGEAFF	NA	TRBV5-6	TRBJ1-1
CASSQEKSITGANVLTF	NA	TRBV4-3	TRBJ2-6
CSAGTSGVSYEQYF	TRBD2	TRBV20-1	TRBJ2-7
CASSFGYRDDEQYF	NA	TRBV5-1	TRBJ2-7
CASSSGQSYDEQYF	TRBD1	TRBV6-5	TRBJ2-7
CSALNGGNTEAFF	NA	TRBV29-1	TRBJ1-1
CASSYVAGRETQYF	NA	TRBV6-2/TRBV6-3	TRBJ2-5
CSVGTEETQYF	NA	TRBV29-1	TRBJ2-5
CASGESGSTDTQYF	NA	TRBV10-1	TRBJ2-3
CASSVGSSGNYEQYF	TRBD2	TRBV9	TRBJ2-7